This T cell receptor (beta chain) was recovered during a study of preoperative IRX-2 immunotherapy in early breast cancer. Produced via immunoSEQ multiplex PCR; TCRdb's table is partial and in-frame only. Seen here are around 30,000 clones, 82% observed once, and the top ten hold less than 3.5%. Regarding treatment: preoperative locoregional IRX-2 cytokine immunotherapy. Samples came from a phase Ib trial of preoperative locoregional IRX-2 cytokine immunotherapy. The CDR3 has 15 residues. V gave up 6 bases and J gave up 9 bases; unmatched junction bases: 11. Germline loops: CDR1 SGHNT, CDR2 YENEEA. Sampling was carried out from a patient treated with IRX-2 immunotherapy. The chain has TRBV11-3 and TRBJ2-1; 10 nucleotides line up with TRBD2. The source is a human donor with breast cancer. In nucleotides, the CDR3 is TGTGCCAGCAGTCCGGATAGCGGGAGGTTAGGTGAGCAGTTCTTC. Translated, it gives CASSPDSGRLGEQFF.